What follows describes a single T cell receptor (beta chain). This entry is derived from a study of shared clonotypes between healthy human individuals. CD45RO-negative, CCR7-selected cells formed the naive CD8 fraction, which excluded terminally differentiated effector memory CD45RA+ cells. Germline CDR1 is GTSNPN and CDR2 is SVGIG (reference sequence). The CDR3 loop spans 19 amino acids. The J segment lost 1 base and the V segment lost 5 bases, leaving 14 bases of the junction unmatched. Sequenced by immunoSEQ multiplex PCR; TCRdb stores in-frame clones only, minus some. This sample has 800,000 or so clones, with around 96% found just once.

Sequencing input: naive CD8+ T cells sorted from blood. This sequence joins TRBV30 and TRBJ2-1, with 13 bases matching TRBD2. This clonotype was sampled from a man aged 25 to 45 in good health. The CDR3 nucleotides read TGTGCCTGGGACGCGACTAGCGGGGGGTCTTTAGTGTCCTACAATGAGCAGTTCTTC. Protein sequence: CAWDATSGGSLVSYNEQFF.